The rows below give T cell receptor beta chains drawn from one sample of a study of blood T cell repertoires in COVID-19. The assay was immunoSEQ multiplex PCR, and TCRdb's table has in-frame clones only and misses some. The table shows about 310,000 clones, with about nine tenths occurring only once. Sequencing was carried out using PBMCs or T cells enriched from blood (not recorded which). These receptors were collected from a woman in her thirties or forties who had recovered from COVID-19. CDR3s include the opening cysteine and the closing phenylalanine or tryptophan. The order of the fields is clone size, J gene, V gene, CDR3 length, D gene, CDR3 protein, CDR3 DNA. A D gene is named only where the DNA matches it firmly. Size is omitted from some rows. Given values are once, few, many or a class for expanded clones.

>-|TRBJ2-7|TRBV7-2|14|TRBD2
CASSLGTSLGEQYF
TGTGCCAGCAGCTTAGGGACTAGCCTCGGGGAGCAGTACTTC
>-|TRBJ2-7|TRBV11-2|14|-
CASSFRTGAYEQYF
TGTGCCAGCAGCTTTAGAACAGGAGCCTACGAGCAGTACTTC
>-|TRBJ2-7|TRBV28|14|TRBD2
CASSRLAGAFEQYF
TGTGCCAGCAGTAGGCTAGCGGGAGCGTTCGAGCAGTACTTC
>-|TRBJ1-1|TRBV28|14|-
CASKVGGSGTEAFF
TGTGCCAGCAAGGTAGGAGGGAGTGGGACTGAAGCTTTCTTT
>-|TRBJ2-2|TRBV11-3|19|TRBD2
CASSLALTLAGVNTGELFF
TGTGCCAGCAGCTTAGCCTTGACCCTAGCGGGAGTGAACACCGGGGAGCTGTTTTTT
>-|TRBJ2-1|TRBV11-2|14|-
CASSFPPEINEQFF
TGTGCCAGCAGCTTCCCACCGGAGATTAATGAGCAGTTCTTC
>-|TRBJ2-5|TRBV11-2|15|-
CASSLSSQGQETQYF
TGTGCCAGCAGCTTGAGTTCTCAGGGGCAAGAGACCCAGTACTTC
>-|TRBJ1-5|TRBV19|13|-
CASSITVNQPQHF
TGTGCCAGTAGTATCACGGTAAATCAGCCCCAGCATTTT
>once|TRBJ1-1|TRBV7-9|14|TRBD1
CASSFRQGDTEAFF
TGTGCCAGCAGCTTTCGACAGGGGGACACTGAAGCTTTCTTT
>-|TRBJ1-3|TRBV7-9|16|-
CASSPNSRGSGNTIYF
TGTGCCAGCAGCCCAAACAGCAGGGGTTCTGGAAACACCATATATTTT
>-|TRBJ1-5|TRBV25-1|16|-
CASSDTRGGLTQPQHF
TGTGCCAGCAGTGACACACGCGGGGGGCTTACTCAGCCCCAGCATTTT
>-|TRBJ1-5|TRBV19|13|-
CASSKSGNQPQHF
TGTGCCAGCTCTAAAAGTGGCAATCAGCCCCAGCATTTT
>-|TRBJ2-1|TRBV5-4|14|-
CASSIPLDYNEQFF
TGTGCCAGCAGCATTCCTCTAGATTACAATGAGCAGTTCTTC
>-|TRBJ2-7|TRBV6-2/TRBV6-3|16|TRBD1
CASSSLGQAGSYEQYF
TGTGCCAGCAGTTCCCTCGGACAGGCCGGTTCCTACGAGCAGTACTTC
>-|TRBJ2-3|TRBV2|15|-
CASSRDFRGTDTQYF
TGTGCCAGCAGTCGGGACTTTCGAGGCACAGATACGCAGTATTTT
>-|TRBJ2-7|TRBV2|13|-
CASRGHVSYEQYF
TGTGCCAGCAGGGGACACGTCTCCTACGAGCAGTACTTC
>-|TRBJ2-1|TRBV5-1|19|TRBD2
CASSLALAGGLFSYNEQFF
TGCGCCAGCAGCTTGGCGTTAGCGGGGGGGCTATTCTCCTACAATGAGCAGTTCTTC